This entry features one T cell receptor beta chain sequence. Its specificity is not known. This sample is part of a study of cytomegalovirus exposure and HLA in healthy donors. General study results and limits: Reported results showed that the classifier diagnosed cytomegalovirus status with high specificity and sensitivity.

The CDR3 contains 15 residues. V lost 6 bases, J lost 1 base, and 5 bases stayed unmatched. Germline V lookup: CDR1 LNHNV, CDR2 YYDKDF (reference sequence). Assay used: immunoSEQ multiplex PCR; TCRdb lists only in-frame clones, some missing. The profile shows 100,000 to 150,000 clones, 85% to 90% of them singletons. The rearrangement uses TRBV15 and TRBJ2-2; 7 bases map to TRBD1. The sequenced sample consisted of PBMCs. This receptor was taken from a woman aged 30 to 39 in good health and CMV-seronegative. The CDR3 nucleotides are TGTGCCACCAGGGTTCGGGACAGGAACACCGGGGAGCTGTTTTTT. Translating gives CATRVRDRNTGELFF.